These 21 T cell receptor beta chains were sequenced from one sample in a study of OX40 agonist ivuxolimab in advanced cancers. The repertoire was sequenced with immunoSEQ multiplex PCR; TCRdb's copy has only in-frame clones and lacks some. This sample has more than 100,000 clones, with 90% found just once. The sequencing here drew on CD4+ or CD8+ T cells sorted from blood, taken in a trial of the OX40 agonist ivuxolimab. These receptors were obtained from an adult with an advanced solid tumor such as melanoma, head and neck, liver or kidney cancer.

The rearrangement uses TRBV6-5 and TRBJ2-1; 10 nucleotides align to TRBD2. This CDR3 has 15 residues. V lost 6 bases, J lost 9 bases, and 11 bases stayed unmatched. The germline gives CDR1 MNHEY, CDR2 SVGAGI. CDR3 loop: CASSVGASGSREQFF. DNA of the CDR3: TGTGCCAGCAGCGTTGGGGCTAGCGGGAGTCGTGAGCAGTTCTTC.

The chain combines TRBV9 with TRBJ2-2; TRBD2 agrees at 11 bases. Germline CDR1 SGDLS, CDR2 YYNGEE. V shed 2 bases, J shed 4 bases, and the junction held 1 base outside the gene matches. The CDR3 has 15 residues. The CDR3 nucleotides are TGTGCCAGCAGCGTGGGACTAGCGGTCACCGGGGAGCTGTTTTTT. As protein: CASSVGLAVTGELFF.

This rearrangement joins TRBV7-9 to TRBJ1-1; 9 bases align to TRBD1. Germline CDR1 SEHNR, CDR2 FQNEAQ (reference sequence). Trimming took 2 bases from V and 10 from J; bases not matched to a gene: 11. The CDR3 consists of 15 residues. DNA of the CDR3: TGTGCCAGCAGCTTAAAGGGACAGGGTCGGTACGGAGCTTTCTTT. This translates into CASSLKGQGRYGAFF.

The genes are TRBV7-8 and TRBJ1-1; a weak D match, TRBD1 (6 bases). Trimming took off 5 bases at V and 1 base at J, with 20 bases between the two ends. The length of the CDR3 is 17 residues. CDR1 and CDR2 (germline): SGHVS, FQNEAQ. Here the CDR3 DNA reads TGTGCCAGCAGCCTATTGACAGGCGCTTCTAAGAACACTGAAGCTTTCTTT. Translated: CASSLLTGASKNTEAFF. Supplemented by reference TRBV7-8 and TRBJ1-1, the full variable domain reads GAGVSQSPRYKVAKRGQDVALRCDPISGHVSLFWYQQALGQGPEFLTYFQNEAQLDKSGLPSDRFFAERPEGSVSTLKIQRTQQEDSAVYLCASSLLTGASKNTEAFFGQGTRLTVV.

This chain links TRBV7-2 with TRBJ1-2, with 10 bases lining up with TRBD1. Per germline, CDR1 SGHTA and CDR2 FQGNSA. V lost 5 bases and J lost 3; bases outside the gene matches: 6. The CDR3 contains 15 residues. The CDR3 region is CASSIGTGEYYGYTF. DNA of the CDR3: TGTGCCAGCAGCATAGGGACAGGGGAATACTATGGCTACACCTTC.

The rearrangement links TRBV5-1 to TRBJ2-3; D is undetermined. V was shortened by 0 bases and J by 0 bases, with 8 bases between the two germline ends. CDR3 length: 15 amino acids. Germline CDR1 is SGHRS and CDR2 is YFSETQ. The CDR3 loop reads CASSLGQTSTDTQYF. In DNA, the CDR3 is TGCGCCAGCAGCTTGGGGCAGACTAGCACAGATACGCAGTATTTT.

This clone was seen a few times. This chain links TRBV12-5 with TRBJ1-1; D unresolved. V was trimmed by 10 bases and J by 0 bases, leaving 3 bases between them. Germline V gene sequence: CDR1 LGHNT, CDR2 FRNRAP. The CDR3 has 10 amino acids. The CDR3 sequence is CATMNTEAFF. CDR3 bases: TGTGCTACGATGAACACTGAAGCTTTCTTT.

The gene calls are TRBV28 and TRBJ1-1; possibly TRBD1 for D (5 bases). Germline-derived CDR1 and CDR2 are MDHEN and SYDVKM. The CDR3 sequence is 14 residues long. V lost 4 bases and J 3 bases, leaving 12 bases between the germline ends. The CDR3 reads CASSSGEGHTEAFF. CDR3 bases: TGTGCCAGCAGTTCAGGAGAGGGACACACTGAAGCTTTCTTT.

This sequence joins TRBV15 and TRBJ1-2, with D tentatively TRBD1 (5 bases). V lost 0 bases and J 0 bases, leaving 17 bases between the germline ends. This CDR3 has 18 residues. CDR1 LNHNV and CDR2 YYDKDF come from the germline V gene (reference sequence). CDR3 DNA: TGTGCCACCAGCAGAGATATGGGAGGGGCGACGGCTAACTATGGCTACACCTTC. Translated: CATSRDMGGATANYGYTF. The full variable domain, in which reference TRBV15 and TRBJ1-2 provide the parts outside the CDR3, is DAMVIQNPRYQVTQFGKPVTLSCSQTLNHNVMYWYQQKSSQAPKLLFHYYDKDFNNEADTPDNFQSRRPNTSFCFLDIRSPGLGDTAMYLCATSRDMGGATANYGYTFGSGTRLTVV.

This chain connects TRBV29-1 to TRBJ1-2; TRBD1 aligns across 10 bases. Germline-derived CDR1 and CDR2 are SQVTM and ANQGSEA. This CDR3 has 13 amino acids. V gave up 4 bases and J gave up 5 bases; unmatched junction bases: 4. In DNA form, the CDR3 reads TGCAGCGTTGTTCCGGACAGGGGGTATGGCTACACCTTC. It specifies CSVVPDRGYGYTF.

The chain combines TRBV13 with TRBJ1-1; D might be TRBD1 (5 bases). The germline CDR1 and CDR2 sequences are PRHDT and FYEKMQ (reference sequence). V lost 2 bases to trimming and J lost 1 base, with 5 bases between them. CDR3 size: 13 residues. Here the CDR3 DNA reads TGTGCCAGCAGCTTAACAGGGAACACTGAAGCTTTCTTT. Translated, it gives CASSLTGNTEAFF.

The V gene is TRBV5-8, the J gene TRBJ1-4; the D gene is possibly TRBD1 (5 bases). Germline V gives CDR1 SGHTS, CDR2 YDEGEE. The V and J ends lost 4 bases and 7 bases respectively, with 11 bases between them. The CDR3 extends over 13 amino acids. CDR3 nucleotides: TGTGCCAGCAGCGCTGGGGGGGGTGAAAAACTGTTTTTT. Encoded protein: CASSAGGGEKLFF. Full variable domain (missing parts from reference TRBV5-8 and TRBJ1-4): EAGVTQSPTHLIKTRGQQATLRCSPISGHTSVYWYQQALGLGLQFLLWYDEGEERNRGNFPPRFSGRQFPNYSSELNVNALELEDSALYLCASSAGGGEKLFFGSGTQLSVL.

The CDR3 nucleotides are TGCGCCAGCAGCCCTGTCCCGGGGACCTCCTACGAGCAGTACTTC. Its protein product is CASSPVPGTSYEQYF. This chain links TRBV5-1 with TRBJ2-7, with D possibly being TRBD1 or TRBD2 (5 bases each). The CDR3 totals 15 residues. The V end lost 4 bases, the J end lost 0 bases, and 14 bases lay between the germline ends. CDR1 SGHRS and CDR2 YFSETQ come from the germline V gene.

The J gene is TRBJ2-1, the V gene TRBV10-3, with a weak D call TRBD2 (6 bases). Germline V gene lookup returns CDR1 ENHRY and CDR2 SYGVKD. The V gene lost 6 bases and the J gene lost 5 bases, with 17 bases spanning the gap. This CDR3 has 15 residues. The CDR3 DNA reads TGTGCCATCAGGGGTAGCGGAATGGGACACAATGAGCAGTTCTTC. As protein: CAIRGSGMGHNEQFF.

V and J are TRBV28 and TRBJ1-5; no reliable D call. Germline lookup yields CDR1 MDHEN and CDR2 SYDVKM. The CDR3 has 14 residues. V lost 1 base and J lost 2, with 6 bases in between. The CDR3 spells CASSLSRGNQPQHF. CDR3 coding DNA: TGTGCCAGCAGTTTATCGCGGGGCAATCAGCCCCAGCATTTT.

This chain connects TRBV18 to TRBJ1-2, with a possible D match to TRBD1 (6 bases). The CDR3 is 16 amino acids. The germline V gene encodes CDR1 KGHSH and CDR2 LQKENI. The germline V and J ends were trimmed by 0 bases and 1 base, with 12 bases remaining between them. CDR3: CASSPPRDKNNYGYTF. The DNA for the CDR3 is TGTGCCAGCTCACCACCCCGGGACAAAAATAACTATGGCTACACCTTC.

The chain joins TRBV5-4 to TRBJ2-3, with unresolved D. CDR3 size: 14 residues. Germline assignment: CDR1 SGHNT and CDR2 YYREEE (reference sequence). V was clipped by 0 bases and J by 6 bases, with 11 bases between them. The chain's CDR3 is CASSLGVPGDTQYF. The CDR3 region has the DNA TGTGCCAGCAGCTTGGGCGTCCCGGGCGATACGCAGTATTTT.

This sequence joins TRBV5-1 and TRBJ2-5; D gene unclear. Germline V gives CDR1 SGHRS, CDR2 YFSETQ. The CDR3 loop spans 12 amino acids. V was trimmed by 0 bases and J by 4 bases, leaving 4 bases between them. CDR3 nucleotides: TGCGCCAGCAGCTTGGCCGGAGAGACCCAGTACTTC. Translated: CASSLAGETQYF.

This clone was picked up one time. V usage is TRBV5-1 and J usage is TRBJ2-2, with D hard to call. The length of the CDR3 is 14 residues. Per germline, CDR1 SGHRS and CDR2 YFSETQ. V lost 2 bases to trimming and J lost 5 bases, with 10 bases between them. DNA of the CDR3: TGCGCCAGCAGCTTTGGGTGGGGTACCGGGGAGCTGTTTTTT. It codes for CASSFGWGTGELFF. The complete variable domain, with remaining parts taken from reference TRBV5-1 and TRBJ2-2, reads KAGVTQTPRYLIKTRGQQVTLSCSPISGHRSVSWYQQTPGQGLQFLFEYFSETQRNKGNFPGRFSGRQFSNSRSEMNVSTLELGDSALYLCASSFGWGTGELFFGEGSRLTVL.

The chain uses TRBV5-1 and TRBJ2-2; 7 bases map to TRBD2. The CDR3 has 15 residues. V lost 3 bases, J lost 1 base, and 3 bases stayed unmatched. Per the germline V gene, CDR1 is SGHRS and CDR2 is YFSETQ. CDR3 region: CASSSIAGNTGELFF. The CDR3 DNA reads TGCGCCAGCAGCTCAATAGCGGGGAACACCGGGGAGCTGTTTTTT. The full variable domain, rest sourced from reference TRBV5-1 and TRBJ2-2, is KAGVTQTPRYLIKTRGQQVTLSCSPISGHRSVSWYQQTPGQGLQFLFEYFSETQRNKGNFPGRFSGRQFSNSRSEMNVSTLELGDSALYLCASSSIAGNTGELFFGEGSRLTVL.

The chain combines TRBV20-1 with TRBJ1-2, with D uncertain. V lost 6 bases to trimming and J lost 6 bases, with 5 bases between them. Germline CDR1 reads DFQATT; CDR2 reads SNEGSKA (reference sequence). The CDR3 is 9 residues long. The CDR3: CSAGHGYTF. The DNA for the CDR3 is TGCAGTGCAGGTCATGGCTACACCTTC.